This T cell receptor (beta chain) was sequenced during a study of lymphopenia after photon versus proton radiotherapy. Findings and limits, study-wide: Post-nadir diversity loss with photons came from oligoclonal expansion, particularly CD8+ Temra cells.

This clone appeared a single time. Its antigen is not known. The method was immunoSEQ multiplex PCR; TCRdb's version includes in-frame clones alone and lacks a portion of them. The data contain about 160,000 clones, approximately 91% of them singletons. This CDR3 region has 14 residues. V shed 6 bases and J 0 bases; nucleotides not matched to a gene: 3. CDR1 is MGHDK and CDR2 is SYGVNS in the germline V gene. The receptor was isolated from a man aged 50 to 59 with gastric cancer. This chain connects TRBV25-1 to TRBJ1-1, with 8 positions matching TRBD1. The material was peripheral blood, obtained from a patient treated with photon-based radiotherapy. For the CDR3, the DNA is TGTGCCAGCAGACAGACAGGGGTGAACACTGAAGCTTTCTTT. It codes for CASRQTGVNTEAFF.